This T cell receptor (beta chain) appears in the sequencing data of a study of T cells in Graves' hyperthyroidism and ophthalmopathy. The CDR3 consists of 15 residues. V was shortened by 0 bases and J by 2 bases, with 12 bases between the two germline ends. Per germline, CDR1 SGDLS and CDR2 YYNGEE. Study-wide findings and caveats: Blood also contained most expanded thyroid clonotypes above 0.001.

Using RNA transcripts as the source, TCR beta CDR3 regions were amplified. The primer set for the first-round RT-PCR of the TCR CDR3 was HTBI. TCRdb re-derived calls from the multiplex PCR reads in MiXCR, one entry per CDR3 protein. Of 300,000 to 450,000 distinct CDR3 sequences in the sample, roughly 15% were seen once. Exclusion of patients followed from uncontrolled infection, other autoimmune disease, pregnancy or lactation. Concerning this clonotype: The antigen remains undetermined.

Sequencing was done on a sample of blood. This rearrangement joins TRBV9 to TRBJ2-7, with D unclear. The receptor was isolated from a young woman with Graves' ophthalmopathy. This CDR3 reads CASSVDYGRPYEQYF. Written as DNA, the CDR3 is TGTGCCAGCAGCGTAGATTATGGAAGGCCCTACGAGCAGTACTTC. The complete variable domain, with remaining parts taken from reference TRBV9 and TRBJ2-7, reads DSGVTQTPKHLITATGQRVTLRCSPRSGDLSVYWYQQSLDQGLQFLIQYYNGEERAKGNILERFSAQQFPDLHSELNLSSLELGDSALYFCASSVDYGRPYEQYFGPGTRLTVT.